The 22 T cell receptor beta chains reported below all come from one sample, sequenced in a study of blood T cell repertoires in COVID-19 (dated by TCRdb to 2020 to 2021). Receptor amplification or capture employed the immunoSEQ multiplex PCR assay. TCRdb holds this immuneACCESS table with in-frame rearrangements only. Some clones are missing; in checked studies, unresolved V genes explain under half, and the rest has no known cause. For this sample the table gives 130,000 or so clones, of which 65% to 85% were detected only once. Clones ranked in the top ten supply about 5% of the sample. Material: peripheral blood. The receptors were gathered from a woman between 65 and 79 years old with acute or convalescent COVID-19.

The chain employs TRBV11-2 and TRBJ1-1, with 7 bases fitting TRBD1. With 3 bases clipped from V and 2 bases from J, the junction kept 3 bases outside the gene matches. This CDR3 comprises 14 residues. Germline-derived CDR1 and CDR2 are SGHAT and FQNNGV. CDR3 in amino acids: CASSLAGGNTEAFF. DNA of the CDR3: TGTGCCAGCAGCTTGGCAGGGGGAAACACTGAAGCTTTCTTT.

This sequence joins TRBV6-2 or TRBV6-3 and TRBJ2-3; D is ambiguous. Trimming stripped 0 bases from V and 1 base from J, with 11 bases between. The CDR3 runs to 16 residues. Per the germline V gene, CDR1 is MNHEY and CDR2 is SVGEGT. The CDR3 loop reads CASSYSSHRRTDTQYF. As DNA, the CDR3 is TGTGCCAGCAGTTACTCGAGCCACAGACGCACAGATACGCAGTATTTT.

The chain has TRBV3-1 (or the pseudogene TRBV3-2) and TRBJ2-7; D is ambiguous. V was shortened by 5 bases and J by 6 bases, with 14 bases between the two germline ends. Germline lookup yields CDR1 LGHDT and CDR2 YNNKEL (reference sequence). The CDR3 has 13 amino acids. The CDR3 reads CASSTVPTSEQYF. The CDR3 DNA sequence: TGTGCCAGCAGCACCGTCCCTACGTCCGAGCAGTACTTC.

The chain combines TRBV27 with TRBJ1-2; D might be TRBD1 (5 bases). This CDR3 contains 13 residues. V lost 6 bases, J lost 8 bases, and 16 bases lay in between. Germline assignment: CDR1 MNHEY and CDR2 SMNVEV (reference sequence). In DNA form, the CDR3 reads TGTGCCAGCAGCGTCGCGGGGGTCGGGGGCTACACCTTC. The encoded protein is CASSVAGVGGYTF.

In its sample, this clone was seen once. The chain carries TRBV5-4 and TRBJ1-1, with 7 bases lining up with TRBD1. The CDR3 runs to 15 residues. The V gene end was trimmed by 3 bases and the J gene end by 5 bases; junction bases not matched to a gene: 10. Per germline, CDR1 SGHNT and CDR2 YYREEE (reference sequence). This CDR3 reads CASSWRQGGGTEAFF. Here the CDR3 DNA reads TGTGCCAGCAGCTGGCGGCAGGGGGGAGGAACTGAAGCTTTCTTT.

The chain employs TRBV30 and TRBJ1-2, with TRBD1 as a possible D gene (5 bases). This CDR3 has 16 residues. The V end lost 0 bases, the J end lost 2 bases, and 16 bases lay between the germline ends. Germline assignment: CDR1 GTSNPN and CDR2 SVGIG (reference sequence). The CDR3, as DNA: TGTGCCTGGAGTGTATTTTGGGCAGGGCCCAACTATGGCTACACCTTC. It codes for CAWSVFWAGPNYGYTF.

This chain links TRBV5-8 with TRBJ1-2; TRBD1 might be the D (5 bases). V was clipped by 9 bases and J by 7 bases, with 28 bases between them. The germline V gene encodes CDR1 SGHTS and CDR2 YDEGEE. This CDR3 is built from 16 residues. The CDR3 DNA is TGTGCCACAGATAGGGGACTTGTGCCCCCTATATTTGGCTACACCTTC. Translation: CATDRGLVPPIFGYTF.

A single count supports this clone. The chain uses TRBV6-5 and TRBJ1-6; 8 bases fit TRBD1. Trimming cost V 4 bases and J 6 bases; bases outside gene matches: 5. Looked up from germline, CDR1 is MNHEY and CDR2 is SVGAGI. The CDR3 totals 15 residues. CDR3 sequence: CASSFGQGGNSPLHF. For the CDR3, the DNA is TGTGCCAGCAGTTTCGGACAGGGTGGTAATTCACCCCTCCACTTT.

The sample holds a few counts of this clone. V usage is TRBV7-9 and J usage is TRBJ1-1; D unresolved. The CDR3 covers 14 residues. The germline V and J ends were trimmed by 8 bases and 1 base, with 14 bases remaining between them. The V gene's germline CDR1 is SEHNR and CDR2 FQNEAQ (reference sequence). The CDR3 sequence is CASSYAGRNTEAFF. In DNA form, the CDR3 reads TGTGCCAGCTCCTACGCAGGCCGGAACACTGAAGCTTTCTTT.

The V gene is TRBV7-2, the J gene TRBJ1-1; TRBD1 agrees at 7 bases. CDR1 is SGHTA and CDR2 is FQGNSA in the germline V gene. Trimming removed 5 bases from V and 0 bases from J; junction bases left unmatched: 3. The CDR3 loop spans 14 amino acids. The CDR3 DNA reads as TGTGCCAGCAGCCCGGGACAGCTGAACACTGAAGCTTTCTTT. Its protein is CASSPGQLNTEAFF.

The CDR3 DNA sequence: TGTGCCAGCAGTCTCGACAAAAACAGTGCGAACACCGGGGAGCTGTTTTTT. Translated: CASSLDKNSANTGELFF. The chain couples TRBV6-6 to TRBJ2-2; D gene ambiguous. The V and J ends lost 5 bases and 0 bases respectively, with 16 bases between them. The CDR3 contains 17 residues. From germline, CDR1 is MNHNY and CDR2 SVGAGI (reference sequence).

The rearrangement joins TRBV1 to TRBJ2-7; the table's TRBD2 call for D was not verified on the DNA. TRBV1 counts as a pseudogene. CDR3 length equals 17 residues. The CDR3 reads CTSSQVSSGGSVDEQYV. The CDR3 DNA sequence: TGCACCAGCAGCCAAGTATCGAGCGGGGGGAGTGTTGACGAGCAGTACGTC.

This clone was seen only a few times. The chain couples TRBV10-3 to TRBJ2-5, with TRBD1 matching over 7 bases. This CDR3 has 13 residues. V dropped 4 bases and J dropped 4; count of bases not matched to a gene: 3. Looked up from germline, CDR1 is ENHRY and CDR2 is SYGVKD. The CDR3 DNA reads as TGTGCCATCAGTGGACAGGGCGGAGAGACCCAGTACTTC. Translating gives CAISGQGGETQYF.

This clone appeared once. The J gene is TRBJ2-3, the V gene TRBV3-1 (or the pseudogene TRBV3-2), with D perhaps matching TRBD2 (6 bases). Germline CDR1 and CDR2: LGHDT and YNNKEL (reference sequence). Between the trimmed V and J ends, which lost 4 bases and 1 base, there was a span of 9 bases. The CDR3 is 14 amino acids. This CDR3 is CASSRGVGTDTQYF. CDR3 DNA sequence: TGTGCCAGCAGCCGGGGGGTCGGCACAGATACGCAGTATTTT.

The chain uses TRBV9 and TRBJ1-2; D possibly corresponds to TRBD1 (6 bases). V was clipped by 4 bases and J by 2 bases, with 18 bases between them. This CDR3 spans 16 amino acids. The V gene's germline CDR1 is SGDLS and CDR2 YYNGEE. The CDR3 nucleotides read TGTGCCAGCAGCTCAGAACCCAGGGGTTGGAACTATGGCTACACCTTC. This codes for CASSSEPRGWNYGYTF.

The chain links TRBV30 to TRBJ1-2; D perhaps matches TRBD1 (5 bases). CDR3 length: 14 amino acids. The germline gives CDR1 GTSNPN, CDR2 SVGIG (reference sequence). The V end was cut by 2 bases, the J end by 0 bases, with 10 bases between. CDR3 DNA: TGTGCCTGGAGTCTCGGGGGAGCTAACTATGGCTACACCTTC. This gives the protein CAWSLGGANYGYTF.

The rearrangement uses TRBV6-5 and TRBJ1-1; the D is unclear. The germline V gene has CDR1 MNHEY and CDR2 SVGAGI. The CDR3 spans 12 residues. The germline V and J ends were trimmed by 5 bases and 1 base, with 5 bases remaining between them. The CDR3 protein is CASSKQNTEAFF. The CDR3 DNA follows: TGTGCCAGCAGTAAACAGAACACTGAAGCTTTCTTT.

The CDR3 bases are TGTGCCAGCAGCTACCCGACAGGGCACACTGAAGCTTTCTTT. Its protein is CASSYPTGHTEAFF. The V and J genes are TRBV7-6 and TRBJ1-1; 7 bases align to TRBD1. V lost 4 bases and J lost 3; bases outside the gene matches: 5. CDR3 size: 14 residues. CDR1 is SGHVS, CDR2 FNYEAQ, per germline.

The rearrangement joins TRBV15 to TRBJ1-1; a weak D match, TRBD1 (6 bases). V gave up 1 base and J gave up 1 base, with 13 bases separating them. This CDR3 is 16 amino acids long. CDR1 is LNHNV, CDR2 YYDKDF, per germline (reference sequence). The CDR3 sequence: CATSRGTGPSNTEAFF. The CDR3 DNA reads TGTGCCACCAGCAGAGGAACAGGGCCATCGAACACTGAAGCTTTCTTT. Based on the CDR3 plus reference TRBV15 and TRBJ1-1, the full variable domain is DAMVIQNPRYQVTQFGKPVTLSCSQTLNHNVMYWYQQKSSQAPKLLFHYYDKDFNNEADTPDNFQSRRPNTSFCFLDIRSPGLGDTAMYLCATSRGTGPSNTEAFFGQGTRLTVV.

The chain uses TRBV5-4 and TRBJ1-2; maybe TRBD1 (6 bases). This CDR3 has 15 residues. Trimming pared 4 bases from V and 6 bases from J, leaving 19 bases between. Per the germline V gene, CDR1 is SGHNT and CDR2 is YYREEE (reference sequence). For the CDR3, the DNA is TGTGCCAGCAGCCTCCAGGGCTACAGGGTCGATGGCTACACCTTC. It translates to CASSLQGYRVDGYTF.

This sequence joins TRBV1 and TRBJ2-5; no DNA check was done on the table's D call, TRBD2. TRBV1 is shown as a pseudogene. The CDR3 has 19 amino acids. The CDR3 DNA sequence: TGCACCAGCAGCCAACCCGGGACTAGCGGGGGGGCTTACCAAGAGACCCAGTACTTC. Its protein product is CTSSQPGTSGGAYQETQYF.

A single count supports this clone. The rearrangement joins TRBV14 to TRBJ1-5; D is undetermined. This CDR3 comprises 13 residues. Trimming took off 3 bases at V and 5 bases at J, with 8 bases between the two ends. Germline CDR1 and CDR2: SGHDN and FVKESK. The CDR3 loop reads CASSQGRDQPQHF. The CDR3 nucleotides read TGTGCCAGCAGCCAGGGCAGAGATCAGCCCCAGCATTTT. The whole variable domain, remainder taken from reference TRBV14 and TRBJ1-5, is EAGVTQFPSHSVIEKGQTVTLRCDPISGHDNLYWYRRVMGKEIKFLLHFVKESKQDESGMPNNRFLAERTGGTYSTLKVQPAELEDSGVYFCASSQGRDQPQHFGDGTRLSIL.